These T cell receptor beta chains were read from a single sample in a study of blood T cells in healthy people across ages. TCRdb processed the 5' RACE reads anew with MiXCR; each CDR3 protein has one entry. The table records 600,000 to 650,000 distinct CDR3 sequences, approximately 59% of them present only once. Sample: blood. The receptors shown here come from a man in his 60s in good health. Each CDR3 is given with its conserved first and last residue. Each record gives: clone size, D gene, J gene, V gene, CDR3 DNA, CDR3 protein. The D gene is left open where the match is weak. The listing skips clone size in some rows; elsewhere it reads once, few, many or a size class.

>few|TRBD2|TRBJ2-3|TRBV13
TGTGCCAGCAGCCCTTTGAGGGGACTAGCGGCTAGCACAGATACGCAGTATTTT
CASSPLRGLAASTDTQYF
>few|.|TRBJ2-5|TRBV7-2
TGTGCCAGCAGCTTAGCGAGGACAGAACAAGAGACCCAGTACTTC
CASSLARTEQETQYF
>.|TRBD2|TRBJ2-3|TRBV6-6
TGTGCCAGCAGGGCCGGACTAGCGGGGGGCACAGATACGCAGTATTTT
CASRAGLAGGTDTQYF
>.|TRBD1|TRBJ1-1|TRBV6-6
TGTGCCAGCAGTTACTCGAAAGGGGGCCCCGTGGACACTGAAGCTTTCTTT
CASSYSKGGPVDTEAFF
>few|TRBD2|TRBJ2-1|TRBV3-1
TGTGCCAGCAGCCTAATGGCTAGCGGGGGCAATGAGCAGTTCTTC
CASSLMASGGNEQFF
>.|.|TRBJ2-7|TRBV27
TGTGCCTGCAGTTTGGGCCGTGGGGTGGGTTACGAGCAGTACTTC
CACSLGRGVGYEQYF
>few|TRBD1|TRBJ2-7|TRBV5-1
TGCGCCAGCAGCACCGACAGGGCCTACGAGCAGTACTTC
CASSTDRAYEQYF
>.|TRBD1|TRBJ2-7|TRBV12-5
TGTGCTAGTGGTTTGGCCTACCGGGACAGGGTCTACGAGCAGTACTTC
CASGLAYRDRVYEQYF
>few|.|TRBJ2-6|TRBV5-1
TGCGCCAGCACCTGGGACAACAACTCTGGGGCCAACGTCCTGACTTTC
CASTWDNNSGANVLTF
>.|TRBD1|TRBJ1-2|TRBV5-5
TGTGCCAGCAGCTACCCTGACCGGACAGGGAGAGATGGCTACACCTTC
CASSYPDRTGRDGYTF
>.|.|TRBJ2-5|TRBV6-6
TGTGCCAGCAGTCACGCCGGACGGCAAGAGACCCAGTACTTC
CASSHAGRQETQYF
>.|.|TRBJ2-1|TRBV12-3/TRBV12-4
TGTGCCAGCGGTTTTATCGATGGGGGACCCCAAAGGGGCTGCAATGAGCAGTTCTTC
CASGFIDGGPQRGCNEQFF
>.|TRBD2|TRBJ2-3|TRBV5-1
TGCGCCAGCAGCTTGGCTCGGGGGGGCCGAGATACGCAGTATTTT
CASSLARGGRDTQYF
>many|TRBD1|TRBJ2-7|TRBV6-5
TGTGCCAGCAGTTACTCCGGGACAGGGAGCTACGAGCAGTACTTC
CASSYSGTGSYEQYF
>.|TRBD1|TRBJ2-7|TRBV4-1
TGCGCCAGCAGCCAAGTCACAGGGGGGACCTACGAGCAGTACTTC
CASSQVTGGTYEQYF
>.|.|TRBJ2-1|TRBV12-3/TRBV12-4
TGTGCCAGCAGCCCTGCGCGGGACCACAATGAGCAGTTCTTC
CASSPARDHNEQFF
>.|TRBD1|TRBJ2-4|TRBV11-2
TGTGCCAGCAGCCCTAGAAGACAGGGACAAAACATTCAGTACTTC
CASSPRRQGQNIQYF
>.|TRBD2|TRBJ2-7|TRBV20-1
TGCAGTGCTGAACCACCGGTAGCGGGGGGCTCCTACGAGCAGTACTTC
CSAEPPVAGGSYEQYF
>.|.|TRBJ2-1|TRBV9
TGTGCCAGCAGCGTAGTGCTAGGCTTTGCGGGTGAGCAGTTCTTC
CASSVVLGFAGEQFF
>.|TRBD2|TRBJ2-1|TRBV9
TGTGCCAGCAGCGCGACTAGCGGGAGCTCCTACAATGAGCAGTTCTTC
CASSATSGSSYNEQFF
>.|.|TRBJ2-7|TRBV11-2
TGTGCCAGCAGCTTAGTGCAGGATAGCTACGAGCAGTACTTC
CASSLVQDSYEQYF
>few|.|TRBJ2-3|TRBV20-1
TGCAGTGCTCCGGGCCGCACAGATACGCAGTATTTT
CSAPGRTDTQYF
>few|TRBD2|TRBJ2-5|TRBV20-1
TGCAGTGCTAGGACGACTAGCGCTTACCAAGAGACCCAGTACTTC
CSARTTSAYQETQYF
>.|TRBD2|TRBJ2-5|TRBV12-3/TRBV12-4
TGTGCCAGCAGCCTAGAAGGGGCGTTGCGGGGGGGCCAGGAGACCCAGTACTTC
CASSLEGALRGGQETQYF
>once|.|TRBJ1-1|TRBV24-1
TGTGCCACCAGTGACTTGAACACTGAAGCTTTCTTT
CATSDLNTEAFF
>.|TRBD1|TRBJ2-1|TRBV15
TGTGCCACCAGCTCCGGGACAGCCTACAATGAGCAGTTCTTC
CATSSGTAYNEQFF
>.|TRBD1|TRBJ1-5|TRBV2
TGTGCCAGCAGATTCCGGGACAGGGATCAGCCCCAGCATTTT
CASRFRDRDQPQHF
>.|.|TRBJ1-1|TRBV10-1
TGCGCCAGCAGCCCCCGGGCCGCCGACACTGAAGCTTTCTTT
CASSPRAADTEAFF
>.|.|TRBJ2-1|TRBV9
TGTGCCAGCACACGGGGGAGCCCCCGGGGCTACAATGAGCAGTTCTTC
CASTRGSPRGYNEQFF
>.|TRBD2|TRBJ2-5|TRBV15
TGTGCCACCAGCAGAGATTACGGGACTAGCGGCCAAGAGACCCAGTACTTC
CATSRDYGTSGQETQYF
>.|.|TRBJ1-4|TRBV6-5
TGTGCCAGCAGTTACTCGGGGGCAGGGGATGAAAAACTGTTTTTT
CASSYSGAGDEKLFF
>few|.|TRBJ1-1|TRBV20-1
TGCAGTGCTCAAAAGGACACTTCGAACACTGAAGCTTTCTTT
CSAQKDTSNTEAFF
>few|TRBD1|TRBJ1-4|TRBV11-2
TGTGCCAGCTCAGGTACAGGGGCCCGTGAAAAACTGTTTTTT
CASSGTGAREKLFF
>.|TRBD2|TRBJ2-5|TRBV4-1
TGCGCCAGCAGCCAACTGAGCGGGGGGGCGACAGAGACCCAGTACTTC
CASSQLSGGATETQYF
>.|.|TRBJ1-1|TRBV14
TGTGCCAGCAGCCCTCGACAGGCCACAGACACTGAAGCTTTCTTT
CASSPRQATDTEAFF
>.|TRBD1|TRBJ2-7|TRBV6-5
TGTGCCAGCAGTTACAGGGCAGGGGGCGACCACGAGCAGTACTTC
CASSYRAGGDHEQYF
>.|.|TRBJ1-2|TRBV6-5
TGTGCCAGCAGTTACTCGCGGGCGAGGGGGATTTGGTATGGCTACACCTTC
CASSYSRARGIWYGYTF
>.|.|TRBJ1-1|TRBV3-1
TGTGCCAGCAGCCAAGAGGAGAACACTGAAGCTTTCTTT
CASSQEENTEAFF
>few|TRBD2|TRBJ2-7|TRBV12-3/TRBV12-4
TGTGCCAGCAGTCCCCCCGGGGGGTACGCCTACGAGCAGTACTTC
CASSPPGGYAYEQYF
>.|.|TRBJ2-3|TRBV28
TGTGCCAGCAATTACGTCACAGATACGCAGTATTTT
CASNYVTDTQYF
>.|.|TRBJ2-5|TRBV2
TGTGCCAGCAGTGAAGGCGGCCAGCAAGAGACCCAGTACTTC
CASSEGGQQETQYF
>.|TRBD1|TRBJ2-3|TRBV11-2
TGTGCCAGCACAGAAGTGTACGGGACAGGGGGCACAGATACGCAGTATTTT
CASTEVYGTGGTDTQYF
>.|TRBD1|TRBJ2-1|TRBV6-5
TGTACCAGCAGTTACAGGGGAAGTGAGCAGTTCTTC
CTSSYRGSEQFF
>few|.|TRBJ1-2|TRBV4-1
TGCGCCAGCAGCCAAGAGGGGAGTAACTACGGGAGGTATGGCTACACCTTC
CASSQEGSNYGRYGYTF
>.|.|TRBJ2-5|TRBV3-1
TGTGCCAGCAGCCAACTAGCAAGGCGGGAGACCCAGTACTTC
CASSQLARRETQYF
>.|.|TRBJ1-1|TRBV28
TGTGCCAGCCTAAAAACCGGGGGGCATAACACTGAAGCTTTCTTT
CASLKTGGHNTEAFF
>few|.|TRBJ2-3|TRBV12-3/TRBV12-4
TGTGCCAGCAGTAACAGAGATACGCAGTATTTT
CASSNRDTQYF
>.|TRBD1|TRBJ1-1|TRBV12-3/TRBV12-4
TGTGCCAGCAGCAAACAGGGGGCGCGGCGCACTGAAGCTTTCTTT
CASSKQGARRTEAFF